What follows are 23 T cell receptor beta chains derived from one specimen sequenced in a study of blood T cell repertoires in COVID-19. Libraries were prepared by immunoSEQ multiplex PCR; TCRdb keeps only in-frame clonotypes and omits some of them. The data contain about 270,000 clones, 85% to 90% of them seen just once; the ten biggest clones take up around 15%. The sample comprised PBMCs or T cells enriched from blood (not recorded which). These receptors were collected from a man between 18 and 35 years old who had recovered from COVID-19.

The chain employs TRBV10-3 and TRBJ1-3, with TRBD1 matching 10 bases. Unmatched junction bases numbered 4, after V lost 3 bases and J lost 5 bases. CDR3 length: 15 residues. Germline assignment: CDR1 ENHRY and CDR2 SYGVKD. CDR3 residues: CAISERGQGRNTIYF. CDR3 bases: TGTGCCATCAGTGAAAGGGGACAGGGGAGAAACACCATATATTTT.

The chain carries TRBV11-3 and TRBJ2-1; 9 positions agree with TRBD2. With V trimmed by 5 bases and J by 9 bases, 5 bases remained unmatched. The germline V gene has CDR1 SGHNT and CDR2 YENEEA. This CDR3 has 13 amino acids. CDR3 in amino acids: CASSPGTSSEQFF. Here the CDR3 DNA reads TGTGCCAGCAGCCCCGGGACTAGCTCTGAGCAGTTCTTC.

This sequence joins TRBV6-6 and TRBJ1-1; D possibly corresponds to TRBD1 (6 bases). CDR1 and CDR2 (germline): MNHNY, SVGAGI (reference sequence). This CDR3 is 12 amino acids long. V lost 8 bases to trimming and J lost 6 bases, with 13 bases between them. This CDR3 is CASSWGLSEAFF. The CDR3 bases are TGTGCCAGCTCCTGGGGGCTATCTGAAGCTTTCTTT.

DNA of the CDR3: TGCAGCGTTGAAGATCGACTCTCCTATGGCTACACCTTC. Its protein is CSVEDRLSYGYTF. The J gene is TRBJ1-2, the V gene TRBV29-1, with unresolved D. Germline V gene lookup returns CDR1 SQVTM and CDR2 ANQGSEA. The germline V and J ends were trimmed by 0 bases and 4 bases, with 9 bases remaining between them. This CDR3 has 13 residues.

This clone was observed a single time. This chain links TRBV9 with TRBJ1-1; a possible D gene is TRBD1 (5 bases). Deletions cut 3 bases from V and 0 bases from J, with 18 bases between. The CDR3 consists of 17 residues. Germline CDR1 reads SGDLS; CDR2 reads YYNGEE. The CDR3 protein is CASSAPPTGRLNTEAFF. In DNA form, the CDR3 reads TGTGCCAGCAGCGCCCCCCCTACAGGACGGCTGAACACTGAAGCTTTCTTT. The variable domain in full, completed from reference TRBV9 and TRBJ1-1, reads DSGVTQTPKHLITATGQRVTLRCSPRSGDLSVYWYQQSLDQGLQFLIQYYNGEERAKGNILERFSAQQFPDLHSELNLSSLELGDSALYFCASSAPPTGRLNTEAFFGQGTRLTVV.

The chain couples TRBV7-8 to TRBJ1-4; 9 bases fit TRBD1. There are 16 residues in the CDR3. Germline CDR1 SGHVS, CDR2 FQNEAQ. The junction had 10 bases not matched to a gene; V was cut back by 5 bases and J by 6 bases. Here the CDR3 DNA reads TGTGCCAGCAGCCACTTCGCGGGGGACAGGGATGAAAAACTGTTTTTT. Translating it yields CASSHFAGDRDEKLFF.

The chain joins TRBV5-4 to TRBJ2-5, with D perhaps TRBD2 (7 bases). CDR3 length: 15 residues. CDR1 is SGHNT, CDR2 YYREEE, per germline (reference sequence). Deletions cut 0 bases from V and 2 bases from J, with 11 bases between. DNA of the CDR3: TGTGCCAGCAGCTTGGTCGGGGGGCGACAAGAGACCCAGTACTTC. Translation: CASSLVGGRQETQYF.

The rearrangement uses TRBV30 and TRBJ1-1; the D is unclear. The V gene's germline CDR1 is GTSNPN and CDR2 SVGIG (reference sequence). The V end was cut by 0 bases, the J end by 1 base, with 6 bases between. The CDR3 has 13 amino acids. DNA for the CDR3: TGTGCCTGGAGTGTCGGGGAGAACACTGAAGCTTTCTTT. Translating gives CAWSVGENTEAFF.

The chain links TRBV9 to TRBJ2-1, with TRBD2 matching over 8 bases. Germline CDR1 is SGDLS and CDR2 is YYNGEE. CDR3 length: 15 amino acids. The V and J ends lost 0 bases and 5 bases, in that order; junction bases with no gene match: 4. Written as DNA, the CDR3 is TGTGCCAGCAGCGTAGGAGCGGGGGAGGACAATGAGCAGTTCTTC. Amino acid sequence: CASSVGAGEDNEQFF. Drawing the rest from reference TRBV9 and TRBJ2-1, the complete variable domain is DSGVTQTPKHLITATGQRVTLRCSPRSGDLSVYWYQQSLDQGLQFLIQYYNGEERAKGNILERFSAQQFPDLHSELNLSSLELGDSALYFCASSVGAGEDNEQFFGPGTRLTVL.

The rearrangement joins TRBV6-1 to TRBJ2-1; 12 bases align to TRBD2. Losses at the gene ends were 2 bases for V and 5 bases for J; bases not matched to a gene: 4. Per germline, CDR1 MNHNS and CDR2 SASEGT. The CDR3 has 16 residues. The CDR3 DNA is TGTGCCAGCAGTGAAAGTCTAGCGGGGGGGGACAATGAGCAGTTCTTC. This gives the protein CASSESLAGGDNEQFF.

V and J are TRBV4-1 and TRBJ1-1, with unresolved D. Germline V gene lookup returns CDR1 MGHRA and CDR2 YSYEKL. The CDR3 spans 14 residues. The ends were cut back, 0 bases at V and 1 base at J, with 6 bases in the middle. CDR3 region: CASSQELANTEAFF. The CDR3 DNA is TGCGCCAGCAGCCAAGAGTTAGCGAACACTGAAGCTTTCTTT.

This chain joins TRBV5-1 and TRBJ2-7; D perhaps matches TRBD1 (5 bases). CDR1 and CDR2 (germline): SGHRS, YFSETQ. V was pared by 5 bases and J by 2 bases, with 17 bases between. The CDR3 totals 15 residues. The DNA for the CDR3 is TGCGCCAGCAGATATCTCAGGGATTCTACCTACGAGCAGTACTTC. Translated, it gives CASRYLRDSTYEQYF.

CDR3 in amino acids: CSVLTGGEGSPLHF. CDR3 nucleotides: TGCAGCGTCCTAACAGGGGGGGAAGGTTCACCCCTCCACTTT. The chain recombines TRBV29-1 with TRBJ1-6, with 8 bases aligning to TRBD1. The V gene end was trimmed by 6 bases and the J gene end by 9 bases; junction bases not matched to a gene: 10. Per the germline V gene, CDR1 is SQVTM and CDR2 is ANQGSEA. The CDR3 extends over 14 amino acids.

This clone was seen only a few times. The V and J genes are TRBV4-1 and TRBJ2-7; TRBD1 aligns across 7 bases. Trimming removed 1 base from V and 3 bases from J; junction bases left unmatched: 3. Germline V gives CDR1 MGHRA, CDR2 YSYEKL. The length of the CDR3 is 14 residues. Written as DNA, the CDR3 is TGCGCCAGCAGCCAAGGTGCAGGGGGCTACGAGCAGTACTTC. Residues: CASSQGAGGYEQYF.

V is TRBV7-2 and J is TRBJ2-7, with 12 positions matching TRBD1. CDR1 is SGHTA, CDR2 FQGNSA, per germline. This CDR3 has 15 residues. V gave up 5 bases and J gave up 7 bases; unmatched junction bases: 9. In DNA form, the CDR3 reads TGTGCCAGCAGCCACCCGGGACAGGGGGCCTGGGAGCAGTACTTC. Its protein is CASSHPGQGAWEQYF. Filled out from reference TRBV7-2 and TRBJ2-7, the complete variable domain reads GAGVSQSPSNKVTEKGKDVELRCDPISGHTALYWYRQSLGQGLEFLIYFQGNSAPDKSGLPSDRFSAERTGGSVSTLTIQRTQQEDSAVYLCASSHPGQGAWEQYFGPGTRLTVT.

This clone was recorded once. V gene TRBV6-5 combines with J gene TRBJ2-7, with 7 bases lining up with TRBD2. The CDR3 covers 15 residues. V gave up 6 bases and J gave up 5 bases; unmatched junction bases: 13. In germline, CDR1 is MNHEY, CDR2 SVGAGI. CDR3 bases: TGTGCCAGCAGAGATGCGGGGAGGGGCGAACACGAGCAGTACTTC. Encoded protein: CASRDAGRGEHEQYF.

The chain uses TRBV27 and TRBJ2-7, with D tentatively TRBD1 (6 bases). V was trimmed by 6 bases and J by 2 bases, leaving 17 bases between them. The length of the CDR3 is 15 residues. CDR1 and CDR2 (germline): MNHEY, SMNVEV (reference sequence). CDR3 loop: CASRTSGGLAYEQYF. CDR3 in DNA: TGTGCCAGCAGAACCTCTGGGGGCCTCGCCTACGAGCAGTACTTC.

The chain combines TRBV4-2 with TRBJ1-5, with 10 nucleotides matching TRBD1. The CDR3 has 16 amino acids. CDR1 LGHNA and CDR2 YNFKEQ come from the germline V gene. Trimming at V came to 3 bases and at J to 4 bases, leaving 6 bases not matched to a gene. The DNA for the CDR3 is TGTGCCAGCAGCCATGAGACAGGGGGCACAAATCAGCCCCAGCATTTT. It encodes CASSHETGGTNQPQHF.

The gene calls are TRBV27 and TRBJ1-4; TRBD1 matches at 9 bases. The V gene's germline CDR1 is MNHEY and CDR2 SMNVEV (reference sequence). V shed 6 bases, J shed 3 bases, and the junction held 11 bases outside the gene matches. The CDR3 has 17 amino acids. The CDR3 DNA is TGTGCCAGCAGCCGAACAGGGGGCTATCGTCCTAATGAAAAACTGTTTTTT. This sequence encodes CASSRTGGYRPNEKLFF.

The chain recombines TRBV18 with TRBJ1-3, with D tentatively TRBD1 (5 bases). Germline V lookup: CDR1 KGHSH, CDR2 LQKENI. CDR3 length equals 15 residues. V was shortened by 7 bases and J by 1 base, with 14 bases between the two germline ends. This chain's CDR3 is CASLEQRGSGNTIYF. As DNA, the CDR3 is TGTGCCAGCTTAGAACAACGGGGGTCTGGAAACACCATATATTTT.

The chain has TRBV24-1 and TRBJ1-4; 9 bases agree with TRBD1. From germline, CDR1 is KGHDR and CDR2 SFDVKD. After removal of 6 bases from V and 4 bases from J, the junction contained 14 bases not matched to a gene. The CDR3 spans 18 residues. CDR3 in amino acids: CATSPGTGKPADNEKLFF. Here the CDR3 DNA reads TGTGCCACCAGTCCCGGGACAGGGAAGCCAGCGGATAATGAAAAACTGTTTTTT.

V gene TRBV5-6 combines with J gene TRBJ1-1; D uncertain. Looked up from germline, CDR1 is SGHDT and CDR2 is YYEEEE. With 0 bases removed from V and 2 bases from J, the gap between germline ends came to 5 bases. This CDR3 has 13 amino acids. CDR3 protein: CASSLAVNTEAFF. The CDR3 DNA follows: TGTGCCAGCAGCTTGGCAGTAAACACTGAAGCTTTCTTT.

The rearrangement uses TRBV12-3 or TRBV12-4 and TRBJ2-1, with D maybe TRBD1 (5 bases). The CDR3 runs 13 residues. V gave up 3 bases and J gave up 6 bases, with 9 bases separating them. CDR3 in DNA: TGTGCCAGCAGTTTCCCAGGGTTCAATGAGCAGTTCTTC. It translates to CASSFPGFNEQFF.